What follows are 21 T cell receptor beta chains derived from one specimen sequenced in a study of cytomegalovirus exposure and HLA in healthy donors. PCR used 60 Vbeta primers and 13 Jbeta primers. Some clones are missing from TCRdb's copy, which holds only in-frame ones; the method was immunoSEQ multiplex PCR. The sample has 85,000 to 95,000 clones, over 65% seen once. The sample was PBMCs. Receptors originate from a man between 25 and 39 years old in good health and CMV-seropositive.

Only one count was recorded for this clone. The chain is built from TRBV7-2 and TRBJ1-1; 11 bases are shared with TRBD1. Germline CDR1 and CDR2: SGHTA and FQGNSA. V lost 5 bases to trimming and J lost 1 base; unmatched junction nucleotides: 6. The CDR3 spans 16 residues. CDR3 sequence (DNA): TGTGCCAGCAGCAGGCGGACAGGGGGCCGGAACACTGAAGCTTTCTTT. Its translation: CASSRRTGGRNTEAFF.

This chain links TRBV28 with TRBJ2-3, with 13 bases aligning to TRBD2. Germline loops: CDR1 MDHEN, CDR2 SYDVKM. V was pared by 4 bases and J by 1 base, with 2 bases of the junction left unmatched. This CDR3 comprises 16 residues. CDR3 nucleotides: TGTGCCAGCAGTTCCGGGACTAGCGGGGGCACAGATACGCAGTATTTT. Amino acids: CASSSGTSGGTDTQYF. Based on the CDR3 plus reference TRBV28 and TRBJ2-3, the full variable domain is DVKVTQSSRYLVKRTGEKVFLECVQDMDHENMFWYRQDPGLGLRLIYFSYDVKMKEKGDIPEGYSVSREKKERFSLILESASTNQTSMYLCASSSGTSGGTDTQYFGPGTRLTVL.

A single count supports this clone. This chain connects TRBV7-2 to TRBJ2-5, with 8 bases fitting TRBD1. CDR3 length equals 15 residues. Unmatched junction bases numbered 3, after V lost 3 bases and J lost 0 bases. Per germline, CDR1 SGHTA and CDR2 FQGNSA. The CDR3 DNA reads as TGTGCCAGCAGCTTCCAGGGGGCGAACCAAGAGACCCAGTACTTC. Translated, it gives CASSFQGANQETQYF.

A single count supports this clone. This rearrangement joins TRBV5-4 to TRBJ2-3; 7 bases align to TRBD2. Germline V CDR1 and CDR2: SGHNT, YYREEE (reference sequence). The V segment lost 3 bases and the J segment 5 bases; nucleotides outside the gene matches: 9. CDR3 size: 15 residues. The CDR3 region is CASSSGRAGEDTQYF. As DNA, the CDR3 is TGTGCCAGCAGCTCGGGGAGGGCCGGTGAAGATACGCAGTATTTT.

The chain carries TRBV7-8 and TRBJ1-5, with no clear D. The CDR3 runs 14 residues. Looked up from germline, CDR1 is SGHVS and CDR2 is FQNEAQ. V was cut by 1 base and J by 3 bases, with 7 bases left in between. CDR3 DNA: TGTGCCAGCAGCTTAGGTACGGTCAATCAGCCCCAGCATTTT. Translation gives CASSLGTVNQPQHF.

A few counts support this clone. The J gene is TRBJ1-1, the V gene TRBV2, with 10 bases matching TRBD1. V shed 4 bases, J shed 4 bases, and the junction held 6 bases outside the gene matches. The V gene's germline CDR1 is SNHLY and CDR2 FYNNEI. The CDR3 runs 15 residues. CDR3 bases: TGTGCCAGCAGTGCACGGGACAGGGGAATCACTGAAGCTTTCTTT. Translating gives CASSARDRGITEAFF.

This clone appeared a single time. The CDR3 loop reads CAWKPHSSGNEQFF. The CDR3 DNA reads as TGTGCCTGGAAGCCGCATAGCTCCGGTAATGAGCAGTTCTTC. The V gene is TRBV30, the J gene TRBJ2-1; D is undetermined. Deletions cut 4 bases from V and 7 bases from J, with 17 bases between. The CDR3 sequence is 14 residues long. Looked up from germline, CDR1 is GTSNPN and CDR2 is SVGIG (reference sequence).

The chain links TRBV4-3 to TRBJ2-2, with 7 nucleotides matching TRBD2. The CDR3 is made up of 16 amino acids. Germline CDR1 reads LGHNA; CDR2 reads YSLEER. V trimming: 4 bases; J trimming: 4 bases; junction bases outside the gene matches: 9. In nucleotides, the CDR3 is TGCGCCAGCAGCCCCGGGTTGCGGGAGACCACCGGGGAGCTGTTTTTT. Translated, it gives CASSPGLRETTGELFF.

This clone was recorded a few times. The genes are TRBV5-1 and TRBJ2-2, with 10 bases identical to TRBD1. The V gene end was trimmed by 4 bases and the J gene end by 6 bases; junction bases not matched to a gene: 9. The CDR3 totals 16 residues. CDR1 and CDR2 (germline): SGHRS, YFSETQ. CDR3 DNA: TGCGCCAGCAGCCCGACAGGGGGCGCCTACCCCGGGGAGCTGTTTTTT. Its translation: CASSPTGGAYPGELFF. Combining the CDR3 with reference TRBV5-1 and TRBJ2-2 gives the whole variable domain KAGVTQTPRYLIKTRGQQVTLSCSPISGHRSVSWYQQTPGQGLQFLFEYFSETQRNKGNFPGRFSGRQFSNSRSEMNVSTLELGDSALYLCASSPTGGAYPGELFFGEGSRLTVL.

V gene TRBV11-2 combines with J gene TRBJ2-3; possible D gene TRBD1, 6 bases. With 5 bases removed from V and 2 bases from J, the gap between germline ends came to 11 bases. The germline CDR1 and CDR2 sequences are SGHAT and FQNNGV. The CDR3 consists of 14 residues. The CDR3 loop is CASSTGTTTDTQYF. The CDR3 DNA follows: TGTGCCAGCAGCACCGGGACAACCACAGATACGCAGTATTTT.

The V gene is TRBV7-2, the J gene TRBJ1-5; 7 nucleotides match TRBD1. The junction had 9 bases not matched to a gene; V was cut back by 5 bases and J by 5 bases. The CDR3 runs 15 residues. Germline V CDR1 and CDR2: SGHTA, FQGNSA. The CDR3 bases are TGTGCCAGCAGCCCCCGGACAGGCGGCGATCAGCCCCAGCATTTT. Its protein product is CASSPRTGGDQPQHF.

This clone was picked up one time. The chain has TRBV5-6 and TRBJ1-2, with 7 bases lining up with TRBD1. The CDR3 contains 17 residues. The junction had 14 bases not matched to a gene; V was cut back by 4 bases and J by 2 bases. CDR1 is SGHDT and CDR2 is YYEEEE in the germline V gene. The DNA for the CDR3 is TGTGCCAGCAGCCGCGGGACAGCCATGGGGGTAAACTATGGCTACACCTTC. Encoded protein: CASSRGTAMGVNYGYTF.

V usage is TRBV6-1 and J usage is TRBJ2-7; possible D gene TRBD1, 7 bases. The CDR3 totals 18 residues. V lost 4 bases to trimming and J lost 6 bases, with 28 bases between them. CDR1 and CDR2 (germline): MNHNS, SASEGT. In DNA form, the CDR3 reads TGTGCCAGCAGTGGGGGCCGACAGGGCCCCCTACTACTAGCCGAGCAGTACTTC. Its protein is CASSGGRQGPLLLAEQYF.

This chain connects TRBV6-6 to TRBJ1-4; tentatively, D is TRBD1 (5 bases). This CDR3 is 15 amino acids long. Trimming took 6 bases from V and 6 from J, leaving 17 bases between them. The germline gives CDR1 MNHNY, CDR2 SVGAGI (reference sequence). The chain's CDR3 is CASRSTVPGHEKLFF. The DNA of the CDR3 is TGTGCCAGCAGATCGACAGTACCCGGGCATGAAAAACTGTTTTTT.

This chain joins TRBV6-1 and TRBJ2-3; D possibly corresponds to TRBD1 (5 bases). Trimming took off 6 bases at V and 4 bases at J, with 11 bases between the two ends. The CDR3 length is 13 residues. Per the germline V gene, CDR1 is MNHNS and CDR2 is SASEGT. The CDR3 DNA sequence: TGTGCCAGCAGGGGGCAGGTGGCAGATACGCAGTATTTT. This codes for CASRGQVADTQYF.

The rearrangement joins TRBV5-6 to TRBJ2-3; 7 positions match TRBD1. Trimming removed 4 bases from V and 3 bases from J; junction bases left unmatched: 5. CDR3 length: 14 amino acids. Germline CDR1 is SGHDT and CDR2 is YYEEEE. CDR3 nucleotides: TGTGCCAGCAGCCAACAGGGGCCAACAGATACGCAGTATTTT. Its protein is CASSQQGPTDTQYF. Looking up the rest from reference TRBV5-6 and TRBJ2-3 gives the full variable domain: DAGVTQSPTHLIKTRGQQVTLRCSPKSGHDTVSWYQQALGQGPQFIFQYYEEEERQRGNFPDRFSGHQFPNYSSELNVNALLLGDSALYLCASSQQGPTDTQYFGPGTRLTVL.

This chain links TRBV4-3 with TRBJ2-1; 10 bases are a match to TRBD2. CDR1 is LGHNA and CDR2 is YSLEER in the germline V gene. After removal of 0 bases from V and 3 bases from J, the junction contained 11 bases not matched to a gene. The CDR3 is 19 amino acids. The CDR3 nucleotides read TGCGCCAGCAGCCAAGAATCGGCTAGCGGGAGTTGGATCTACAATGAGCAGTTCTTC. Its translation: CASSQESASGSWIYNEQFF.

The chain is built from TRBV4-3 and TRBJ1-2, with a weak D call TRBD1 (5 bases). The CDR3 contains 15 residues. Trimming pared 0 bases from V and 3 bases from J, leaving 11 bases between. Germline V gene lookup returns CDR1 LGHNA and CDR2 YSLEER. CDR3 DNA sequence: TGCGCCAGCAGCCAAGATCGGGGGAGGGACTATGGCTACACCTTC. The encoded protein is CASSQDRGRDYGYTF.

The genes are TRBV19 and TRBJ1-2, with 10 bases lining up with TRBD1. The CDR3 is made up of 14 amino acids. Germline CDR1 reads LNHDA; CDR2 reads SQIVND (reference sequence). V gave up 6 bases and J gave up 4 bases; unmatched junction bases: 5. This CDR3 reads CASRETGGTYGYTF. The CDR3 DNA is TGTGCCAGTAGGGAGACAGGGGGCACCTATGGCTACACCTTC.

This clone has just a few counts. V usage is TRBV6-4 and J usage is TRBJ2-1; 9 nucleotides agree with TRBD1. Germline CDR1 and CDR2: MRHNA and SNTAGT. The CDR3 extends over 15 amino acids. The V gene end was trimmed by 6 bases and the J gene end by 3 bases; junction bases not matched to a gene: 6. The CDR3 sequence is CASRMTGGDYNEQFF. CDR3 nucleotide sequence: TGTGCCAGCAGGATGACAGGGGGTGACTACAATGAGCAGTTCTTC.

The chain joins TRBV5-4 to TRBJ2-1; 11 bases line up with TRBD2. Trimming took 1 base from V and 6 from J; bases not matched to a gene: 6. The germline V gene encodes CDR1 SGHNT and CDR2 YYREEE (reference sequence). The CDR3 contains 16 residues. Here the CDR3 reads CASSLTSGSILNEQFF. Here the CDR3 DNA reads TGTGCCAGCAGCTTGACTAGCGGGAGTATCCTCAATGAGCAGTTCTTC.